These 2 T cell receptor beta chains were sequenced from one sample in a study of shared clonotypes between healthy human individuals. Here immunoSEQ multiplex PCR was the method, and the copy in TCRdb shows in-frame clones only, minus some. The sample lists roughly 500,000 clones, approximately 84% occurring once. Input material: PBMCs. The receptors derive from a woman aged 35 to 49 in good health. Some clones in this sample may be carry-over from other donors' samples.

The V and J genes are TRBV11-2 and TRBJ2-5; D is tentatively TRBD1 or TRBD2 (6 bases each). Trimming removed 5 bases from V and 5 bases from J, with 18 bases in between. The germline V gene encodes CDR1 SGHAT and CDR2 FQNNGV. This CDR3 comprises 15 residues. In DNA form, the CDR3 reads TGTGCCAGCAGCATCAAATGGGGGGCAGGGGAGACCCAGTACTTC. Its protein product is CASSIKWGAGETQYF.

Notes on this clone: This same CDR3 is encoded by further DNA sequences in the sample. The rearrangement joins TRBV30 to TRBJ2-7; D unclear. V was cut by 8 bases and J by 2 bases, with 13 bases left in between. The germline CDR1 and CDR2 sequences are GTSNPN and SVGIG (reference sequence). The CDR3 is 12 residues long. The CDR3 region is CARSEGPYEQYF. CDR3 bases: TGTGCCCGATCGGAAGGGCCCTACGAGCAGTACTTC.